The source of this T cell receptor (beta chain) is a study of blood T cell repertoires in COVID-19 (dated by TCRdb to 2018 to 2020). General notes on the study: The collaborator samples originated in the United States, Italy and Spain and spanned the acute and convalescent phases of COVID-19. Samples were obtained from the ongoing ImmuneRACE study (first 160 participants) and from 1,200 or so subjects provided by 6 global collaborators. Subjects who had been exposed to COVID-19, were actively infected with it, or had recovered from it provided the deeply sampled blood TCRbeta repertoires that made up the dataset. A freely available public database, intended as a resource for researchers studying the immune response to SARS-CoV-2, is where the repertoires were released. Where available, HLA class I and class II types were taken from metadata supplied by the sample provider and were not determined by assay-based typing. A de-identified subject ID, COVID-19 status, age in years and sex were almost always included in the sample metadata. The prospective study material was composed of cDNA or gDNA derived from T cells, B-cell-depleted T cells, or PBMCs. Broader findings and caveats from the paper: The quantity of clinical and demographic metadata differed by source and by participant and was supplied without curation.

The immunoSEQ Assay, a bias-controlled multiplex PCR, was used to amplify TCRbeta CDR3 regions from genomic DNA. The paper's data handling went like this. Nucleated cell counts per sample were estimated from amplification of reference gene primers within the assay. To quantify the absolute abundance of each unique TCRbeta CDR3 rearrangement, sequence reads were collapsed and filtered. For each sample, productive Simpson clonality was calculated as the square root of Simpson's diversity index over productive rearrangements. The clones in this table, taken by TCRdb from immuneACCESS, are in-frame only. Not every clone is retained; where verified, under half of the shortfall comes from an unresolved V gene, and the cause of the rest is unknown. V and J calls and clone size come straight from that table; D and trimming were deduced from the DNA. This sample is represented by 100,000 to 150,000 clones; 84% of them were singletons. Jointly, the top ten make up under 15% of the sample.

Another Seattle source contributed samples from volunteer blood donors who had recovered from COVID-19. Whole blood was collected in K2EDTA tubes by collaborating institutions according to the institutions' own protocols. For TCRbeta analysis, collaborator samples were shipped as frozen whole blood, as isolated PBMCs, or as DNA extracted from either sample type. The CDR3 has 15 amino acids, counting the end cysteine and phenylalanine. Here the CDR3 DNA is all that survives: 45 bases in frame from base 1. The CDR1 and CDR2 encoded by the germline V gene are SGHRS and YFSETQ. Trimming takes 4 bases from V and 2 bases from J, and the germline ends sit 16 bases apart. Turning to this clone: What antigen it recognizes has not been identified. The input lacks base qualities; no much larger clone sits a single base away.

Sample: peripheral blood. This clonotype was sampled from a woman between 25 and 40 years old who had recovered from COVID-19. This receptor chain uses TRBV5-1 and TRBJ2-7, with the D gene uncertain. This receptor has the CDR3 CASSEDGGSAYEQYF. The nucleotide sequence reads TGCGCCAGCAGCGAGGATGGTGGCTCGGCCTACGAGCAGTACTTC.